This T cell receptor beta chain is drawn from a study of blood T cell repertoires in COVID-19. Across the study: Collection of acute and convalescent COVID-19 samples took place in the United States, Italy and Spain.

TCRdb's copy holds only in-frame clones and misses some; the assay was immunoSEQ multiplex PCR. This sample has 330,000 or so clones, with over 80% found just once. Germline assignment: CDR1 KGHSH and CDR2 LQKENI. The ends were cut back, 6 bases at V and 3 bases at J, with 17 bases in the middle. CDR3 length equals 15 residues. Those enrolled in Seattle joined during active infection and were followed longitudinally afterward. The specimen sequenced was peripheral blood. The origin of this receptor is a young man with COVID-19, enrolled during active disease. J is TRBJ1-1 and V is TRBV18, with a weak D call TRBD1 (5 bases). CDR3 nucleotide sequence: TGTGCCAGCTCGAGCACGACAGAGTGGGACACTGAAGCTTTCTTT. Translation gives CASSSTTEWDTEAFF. The full variable domain, completed using reference TRBV18 and TRBJ1-1, is NAGVMQNPRHLVRRRGQEARLRCSPMKGHSHVYWYRQLPEEGLKFMVYLQKENIIDESGMPKERFSAEFPKEGPSILRIQQVVRGDSAAYFCASSSTTEWDTEAFFGQGTRLTVV.